This T cell receptor beta chain was obtained from a study of patients and donors after allogeneic stem cell transplantation. CDR3 length equals 16 residues. Germline lookup yields CDR1 SGHAT and CDR2 FQNNGV. V trimming: 1 base; J trimming: 1 base; junction bases outside the gene matches: 6. TCRdb itself ran the RT-PCR reads through MiXCR, one entry per CDR3 protein. The sample shows 920,000 or so distinct CDR3 sequences, about a sixth of them seen only once. The specimen was blood, either unsorted or a sorted T cell fraction (not recorded which). The chain employs TRBV11-2 and TRBJ2-5; 7 bases line up with TRBD2. The TCR comes from a human donor who was either an allogeneic HSCT recipient or a stem cell or donor lymphocyte infusion donor (not recorded which). It is not recorded whose cells these are; they may come from a transplant donor. CDR3 coding DNA: TGTGCCAGCAGCTTAGGGGGAACGGGAGGCCAAGAGACCCAGTACTTC. This codes for CASSLGGTGGQETQYF.